This T cell receptor beta chain was captured by sequencing in a study of shared clonotypes between healthy human individuals. This clone has a handful of counts. The antigen remains undetermined. Trimming took off 3 bases at V and 4 bases at J, with 13 bases between the two ends. CDR3 size: 16 residues. Looked up from germline, CDR1 is SGHTA and CDR2 is FQGTGA. Notes on the study in general: A small donor pool kept down the genetic and exposure-history diversity that was represented.

It was across several immunoSEQ plates that each subset's genomic DNA was evenly split. Some 31,000 T cell genomes (about 280 ng DNA) went into each PBMC replicate. Ten immunoSEQ deep assay plates were used to sequence the DNA of unsorted PBMCs. Assay: immunoSEQ multiplex PCR; the TCRdb copy retains only in-frame clones and omits some. The sample lists about 470,000 clones; roughly 77% were seen once. This clonotype was sampled from a woman between 35 and 50 years old in good health. Some clones in this sample may be carry-over from other donors' samples. The chain uses TRBV7-3 and TRBJ2-6; D is possibly TRBD2 (6 bases). Material for sequencing was PBMCs. CDR3 in DNA: TGTGCCAGCAGCTTTGGGACTCCTTCCGGGGCCAACGTCCTGACTTTC. Translating it yields CASSFGTPSGANVLTF.